This entry lists 3 T cell receptor beta chains sequenced from one sample in a study of cytomegalovirus exposure and HLA in healthy donors. Use of 60 Vbeta and 13 Jbeta primers characterized the PCR. Here immunoSEQ multiplex PCR was the method, and the copy in TCRdb shows in-frame clones only, minus some. The sample holds about 200,000 clones, around 76% seen once. The sequencing input was PBMCs. The source is a man younger than 35 in good health and CMV-seronegative.

J is TRBJ2-2 and V is TRBV7-9; a weak D match, TRBD2 (5 bases). V was clipped by 6 bases and J by 0 bases, with 11 bases between them. Germline assignment: CDR1 SEHNR and CDR2 FQNEAQ (reference sequence). The CDR3 totals 15 residues. The CDR3 here is CASSLERANTGELFF. As DNA, the CDR3 is TGTGCCAGCAGTTTGGAGAGGGCGAACACCGGGGAGCTGTTTTTT.

The V gene is TRBV7-9, the J gene TRBJ2-4; possible D gene TRBD2, 6 bases. The CDR3 consists of 16 residues. Deletions cut 5 bases from V and 5 bases from J, with 19 bases between. The V gene's germline CDR1 is SEHNR and CDR2 FQNEAQ (reference sequence). CDR3 amino acids: CASSLAGGRPQNIQYF. In DNA, the CDR3 is TGTGCCAGCAGCCTCGCCGGTGGGAGGCCCCAAAACATTCAGTACTTC.

This chain uses TRBV21-1 with TRBJ2-5; the table calls TRBD1, which could not be checked here. TRBV21-1 is flagged as a pseudogene. This CDR3 comprises 16 residues. The CDR3 reads CASSPRDRYLQETQYF. The CDR3 DNA sequence: TGTGCCAGCAGCCCCCGGGACAGATACCTCCAAGAGACCCAGTACTTC.